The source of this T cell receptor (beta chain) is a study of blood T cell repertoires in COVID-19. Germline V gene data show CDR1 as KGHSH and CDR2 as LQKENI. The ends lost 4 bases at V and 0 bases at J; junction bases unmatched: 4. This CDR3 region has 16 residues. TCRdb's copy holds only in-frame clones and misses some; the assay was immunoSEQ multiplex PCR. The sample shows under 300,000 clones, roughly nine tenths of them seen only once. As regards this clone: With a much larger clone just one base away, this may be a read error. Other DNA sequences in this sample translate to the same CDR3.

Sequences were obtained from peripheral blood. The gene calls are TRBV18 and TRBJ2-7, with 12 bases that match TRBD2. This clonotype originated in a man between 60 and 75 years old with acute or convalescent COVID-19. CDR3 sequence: CASSQPGLAGSYEQYF. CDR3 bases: TGTGCCAGCTCACAACCGGGACTAGCGGGCTCCTACGAGCAGTACTTC.